Shown below are 27 T cell receptor beta chains from a single sample sequenced in a study of T cells in Graves' hyperthyroidism and ophthalmopathy. RNA transcripts yielded amplified TCR beta CDR3 regions. TCR CDR3 regions were first amplified by RT-PCR with HTBI primers. Using its own MiXCR run on the multiplex PCR reads, TCRdb lists one record per CDR3 protein. The table shows around 350,000 distinct CDR3 sequences, with 13% to 15% occurring only once. Source material: blood. The receptors stem from an older woman with Graves' ophthalmopathy.

This clonotype was observed a few times. The chain combines TRBV6-1 with TRBJ1-4; D perhaps matches TRBD1 (5 bases). V dropped 4 bases and J dropped 7 bases, with 16 bases sitting between them. Germline V gene lookup returns CDR1 MNHNS and CDR2 SASEGT. The CDR3 has 15 residues. CDR3 in DNA: TGTGCCAGCAGTGGCCCCAGGGTTCTCTCTGAAAAACTGTTTTTT. It yields the protein CASSGPRVLSEKLFF.

This clonotype showed up many times. The rearrangement links TRBV6-1 to TRBJ2-7, with 9 bases fitting TRBD2. V shed 4 bases and J 5 bases; nucleotides not matched to a gene: 6. This CDR3 is 14 amino acids long. Germline CDR1 MNHNS, CDR2 SASEGT. The CDR3 spells CASSVSGRNDEQYF. CDR3 in DNA: TGTGCCAGCAGTGTCAGCGGGAGGAACGACGAGCAGTACTTC.

The gene calls are TRBV11-1 and TRBJ2-7, with 11 bases identical to TRBD1. The length of the CDR3 is 13 residues. Germline loops: CDR1 SGHAT, CDR2 FQDESV (reference sequence). Trimming cost V 5 bases and J 7 bases; bases outside gene matches: 4. The CDR3 DNA sequence: TGTGCCAGCAGCGGACAGGGGGCGACTGAGCAGTACTTC. As protein: CASSGQGATEQYF.

This clonotype was seen ten or more times. The gene calls are TRBV3-1 and TRBJ2-2; 8 bases are shared with TRBD2. V lost 1 base and J lost 0; bases outside the gene matches: 4. The CDR3 contains 17 residues. Per germline, CDR1 LGHDT and CDR2 YNNKEL (reference sequence). The DNA for the CDR3 is TGTGCCAGCAGCCAAGGGGCCGGGAGGGCGAACACCGGGGAGCTGTTTTTT. It is translated as CASSQGAGRANTGELFF. Full variable domain (outside the CDR3, taken from reference TRBV3-1 and TRBJ2-2): DTAVSQTPKYLVTQMGNDKSIKCEQNLGHDTMYWYKQDSKKFLKIMFSYNNKELIINETVPNRFSPKSPDKAHLNLHINSLELGDSAVYFCASSQGAGRANTGELFFGEGSRLTVL.

In this sample, this clonotype turned up a few times. V usage is TRBV20-1 and J usage is TRBJ2-5, with 15 bases lining up with TRBD2. The CDR3 loop spans 16 amino acids. CDR1 and CDR2 (germline): DFQATT, SNEGSKA (reference sequence). The V gene end was trimmed by 6 bases and the J gene end by 0 bases; junction bases not matched to a gene: 5. The CDR3 reads CSAPGTSGRYQETQYF. CDR3 DNA: TGCAGTGCCCCCGGGACTAGCGGGAGGTACCAAGAGACCCAGTACTTC.

This clonotype appeared a few times. A clone one base away is much larger, so this may be a read error. The gene calls are TRBV18 and TRBJ2-1; 9 nucleotides align to TRBD2. The junction had 4 bases not matched to a gene; V was cut back by 2 bases and J by 5 bases. Per germline, CDR1 KGHSH and CDR2 LQKENI. The length of the CDR3 is 15 residues. The DNA for the CDR3 is TGTGCCAGCTCACCATCCAGCGGGAGGAACAATGAGCAGTTCTTC. Translation gives CASSPSSGRNNEQFF.

The chain employs TRBV27 and TRBJ1-4, with D possibly being TRBD1 (6 bases). This CDR3 region has 16 residues. Trimming stripped 5 bases from V and 7 bases from J, with 20 bases between. Germline loops: CDR1 MNHEY, CDR2 SMNVEV (reference sequence). This CDR3 is CASSLRDSTRGEKLFF. CDR3 coding DNA: TGTGCCAGCAGTCTCCGGGACTCAACCAGGGGTGAAAAACTGTTTTTT.

This clonotype was picked up a small number of times. As DNA, the CDR3 is TGTGCCAGCCGGTCGGGGACAGGCAACTACGAGCAGTACTTC. This codes for CASRSGTGNYEQYF. The chain links TRBV2 to TRBJ2-7; TRBD1 aligns across 8 bases. Trimming cost V 8 bases and J 3 bases; bases outside gene matches: 9. This CDR3 contains 14 residues. Germline lookup yields CDR1 SNHLY and CDR2 FYNNEI.

This clonotype was seen at least ten times. The chain carries TRBV20-1 and TRBJ1-1, with D possibly matching TRBD1 (5 bases). V shed 6 bases and J shed 0 bases, with 11 bases lying between them. The CDR3 loop spans 13 amino acids. The V gene's germline CDR1 is DFQATT and CDR2 SNEGSKA (reference sequence). The DNA of the CDR3 is TGCAGTGCCCCCAGGGCGATGAACACTGAAGCTTTCTTT. Its protein product is CSAPRAMNTEAFF.

This clonotype turned up a few times. CDR3 coding DNA: TGTGCCAGCTCGAGAAAGGACGGCTCCTACGAGCAGTACTTC. It encodes CASSRKDGSYEQYF. The chain combines TRBV27 with TRBJ2-7; D ambiguous. From germline, CDR1 is MNHEY and CDR2 SMNVEV (reference sequence). CDR3 size: 14 residues. V was trimmed by 8 bases and J by 0 bases, leaving 14 bases between them.

The chain recombines TRBV7-2 with TRBJ2-5; 8 bases match TRBD2. Germline V lookup: CDR1 SGHTA, CDR2 FQGNSA. The CDR3 has 18 residues. The junction had 16 bases not matched to a gene; V was cut back by 0 bases and J by 7 bases. CDR3 protein: CASSLATVGAGEFVTQYF. CDR3 sequence (DNA): TGTGCCAGCAGCTTAGCGACAGTTGGAGCGGGAGAATTTGTGACCCAGTACTTC.

This clonotype was picked up many times. The chain joins TRBV7-2 to TRBJ2-7, with 8 bases identical to TRBD2. The CDR3 is made up of 14 amino acids. Trimming removed 5 bases from V and 4 bases from J; junction bases left unmatched: 7. Germline lookup yields CDR1 SGHTA and CDR2 FQGNSA. The CDR3 protein is CASSAAGGAYEQYF. The CDR3 DNA is TGTGCCAGCAGCGCCGCGGGGGGCGCATACGAGCAGTACTTC.

Many counts were recorded for this clonotype. The chain links TRBV2 to TRBJ2-4; perhaps TRBD2 as D (7 bases). CDR1 is SNHLY and CDR2 is FYNNEI in the germline V gene. CDR3 length: 17 residues. Between the trimmed V and J ends, which lost 6 bases and 0 bases, there was a span of 18 bases. This CDR3 is CASRGGGGPLAKNIQYF. CDR3 sequence (DNA): TGTGCCAGCAGAGGGGGGGGGGGCCCTCTAGCCAAAAACATTCAGTACTTC. Drawing the rest from reference TRBV2 and TRBJ2-4, the complete variable domain is EPEVTQTPSHQVTQMGQEVILRCVPISNHLYFYWYRQILGQKVEFLVSFYNNEISEKSEIFDDQFSVERPDGSNFTLKIRSTKLEDSAMYFCASRGGGGPLAKNIQYFGAGTRLSVL.

Comments on this clonotype: A much bigger clone sits one base away, suggesting this may be a read error. V gene TRBV6-1 combines with J gene TRBJ2-6; tentative D call: TRBD2 (6 bases). Trimming took 7 bases from V and 0 from J, leaving 13 bases between them. Per germline, CDR1 MNHNS and CDR2 SASEGT. The CDR3 spans 16 residues. CDR3 residues: CASTGSRPSGANVLTF. The CDR3 DNA sequence: TGTGCCAGCACCGGGAGCAGGCCCTCTGGGGCCAACGTCCTGACTTTC.

The V gene is TRBV2, the J gene TRBJ2-3; maybe TRBD2 (7 bases). V lost 6 bases, J lost 5 bases, and 18 bases lay in between. The germline V gene encodes CDR1 SNHLY and CDR2 FYNNEI. CDR3 size: 15 residues. The CDR3 DNA reads as TGTGCCAGCAGCCCAGGACTAGGGGGGGAAGATACGCAGTATTTT. Translating it yields CASSPGLGGEDTQYF.

At least ten counts were recorded for this clonotype. The chain carries TRBV28 and TRBJ1-5; no definite D call. CDR3 length equals 13 residues. V was cut by 6 bases and J by 0 bases, with 6 bases left in between. Per germline, CDR1 MDHEN and CDR2 SYDVKM. The CDR3 sequence: CASRPNSNQPQHF. In nucleotides, the CDR3 is TGTGCCAGCAGACCGAATAGCAATCAGCCCCAGCATTTT.

The chain carries TRBV2 and TRBJ2-1; perhaps TRBD2 as D (6 bases). Germline CDR1 is SNHLY and CDR2 is FYNNEI. Trimming took off 4 bases at V and 7 bases at J, with 11 bases between the two ends. This CDR3 has 13 amino acids. The CDR3 bases are TGTGCCAGCAGTGCGACTAGTCAGAATGAGCAGTTCTTC. Its translation: CASSATSQNEQFF.

Ten or more counts support this clonotype. The rearrangement joins TRBV5-1 to TRBJ1-3; D gene ambiguous. The CDR3 contains 15 residues. Germline CDR1 SGHRS, CDR2 YFSETQ. V shed 0 bases and J shed 4 bases, with 11 bases lying between them. CDR3 loop: CASSLDLGRGNTIYF. In DNA, the CDR3 is TGCGCCAGCAGCTTGGATTTAGGGAGAGGAAACACCATATATTTT.

This clonotype was counted ten times or more. The chain joins TRBV28 to TRBJ2-3, with D tentatively TRBD2 (5 bases). From germline, CDR1 is MDHEN and CDR2 SYDVKM. The CDR3 spans 15 residues. Between the trimmed V and J ends, which lost 2 bases and 0 bases, there was a span of 9 bases. The CDR3 DNA reads TGTGCCAGCAGTTTAGCGGGTCCTAGCACAGATACGCAGTATTTT. It yields the protein CASSLAGPSTDTQYF.

The chain has TRBV5-1 and TRBJ1-1, with D hard to call. Germline V gene lookup returns CDR1 SGHRS and CDR2 YFSETQ. The CDR3 runs 14 residues. V was clipped by 2 bases and J by 3 bases, with 11 bases between them. CDR3 protein: CASSLRAGDTEAFF. As DNA, the CDR3 is TGCGCCAGCAGCTTAAGGGCCGGGGACACTGAAGCTTTCTTT.

The V gene is TRBV4-1, the J gene TRBJ1-5; D possibly corresponds to TRBD1 (5 bases). The ends were cut back, 4 bases at V and 2 bases at J, with 9 bases in the middle. This CDR3 has 14 residues. Germline V gene sequence: CDR1 MGHRA, CDR2 YSYEKL. Here the CDR3 reads CASSRETGNQPQHF. CDR3 sequence (DNA): TGCGCCAGCAGCCGAGAGACAGGCAATCAGCCCCAGCATTTT.

This clonotype appeared many times. The gene calls are TRBV20-1 and TRBJ2-3, with 11 bases lining up with TRBD2. Germline loops: CDR1 DFQATT, CDR2 SNEGSKA (reference sequence). With 7 bases clipped from V and 5 bases from J, the junction kept 8 bases outside the gene matches. The CDR3 is 14 amino acids. Here the CDR3 reads CSGIAGGPGDTQYF. The CDR3 DNA follows: TGCAGTGGAATAGCGGGAGGGCCGGGAGATACGCAGTATTTT.

This clonotype was seen at least ten times. The J gene is TRBJ2-3, the V gene TRBV6-2 or TRBV6-3, with D possibly being TRBD2 (5 bases). The CDR3 is 14 residues long. In germline, CDR1 is MNHEY, CDR2 SVGEGT. V dropped 6 bases and J dropped 2 bases, with 12 bases sitting between them. The CDR3 reads CASRRERTTDTQYF. The CDR3 DNA follows: TGTGCCAGCAGACGAGAGCGGACCACAGATACGCAGTATTTT.

This clonotype was observed many times. This chain links TRBV2 with TRBJ1-1; perhaps TRBD1 as D (5 bases). This CDR3 region has 11 residues. Germline CDR1 is SNHLY and CDR2 is FYNNEI. V gave up 9 bases and J gave up 6 bases, with 11 bases separating them. The CDR3 DNA follows: TGTGCCAGTGGGATAGGGGCTGAAGCTTTCTTT. Its protein is CASGIGAEAFF. Full variable domain (remainder filled in from reference TRBV2 and TRBJ1-1): EPEVTQTPSHQVTQMGQEVILRCVPISNHLYFYWYRQILGQKVEFLVSFYNNEISEKSEIFDDQFSVERPDGSNFTLKIRSTKLEDSAMYFCASGIGAEAFFGQGTRLTVV.

In its sample, this clonotype was seen many times. V and J are TRBV7-2 and TRBJ2-1; the D is unclear. Per the germline V gene, CDR1 is SGHTA and CDR2 is FQGNSA. V was clipped by 5 bases and J by 10 bases, with 18 bases between them. The length of the CDR3 is 14 residues. The CDR3 DNA sequence: TGTGCCAGCAGCCTCTACACCCAACCTGCAGAGCAGTTCTTC. Translation: CASSLYTQPAEQFF.

This chain joins TRBV7-6 and TRBJ2-5; TRBD2 agrees at 13 bases. CDR1 and CDR2 from the germline V gene are SGHVS and FNYEAQ. Unmatched junction bases numbered 8, after V lost 5 bases and J lost 5 bases. The CDR3 sequence is 16 residues long. The CDR3 nucleotides read TGTGCCAGCAGCCACAGACTAGCGGGAGGTTTGGAGACCCAGTACTTC. Its protein is CASSHRLAGGLETQYF.

This clonotype has just a few counts. The chain has TRBV6-1 and TRBJ2-7; TRBD2 might be the D (5 bases). Looked up from germline, CDR1 is MNHNS and CDR2 is SASEGT. V shed 7 bases and J shed 6 bases, with 13 bases lying between them. This CDR3 is built from 12 residues. CDR3 DNA sequence: TGTGCCAGCAACCGACCCCGGGGCGAGCAGTACTTC. It encodes CASNRPRGEQYF.